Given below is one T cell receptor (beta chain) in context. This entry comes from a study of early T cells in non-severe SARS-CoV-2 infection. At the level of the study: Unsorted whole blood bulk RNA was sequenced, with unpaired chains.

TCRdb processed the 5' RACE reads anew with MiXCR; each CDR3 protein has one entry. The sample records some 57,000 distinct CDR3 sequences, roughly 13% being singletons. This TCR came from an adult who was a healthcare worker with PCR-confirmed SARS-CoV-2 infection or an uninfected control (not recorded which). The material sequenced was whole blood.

CDR3 protein: CASSSGQGKHSPLHF. In DNA form, the CDR3 reads TGTGCCAGCAGCTCAGGACAGGGGAAGCATTCACCCCTCCACTTT. The chain carries TRBV9 and TRBJ1-6; 9 bases are a match to TRBD1. CDR1 and CDR2 (germline): SGDLS, YYNGEE. J lost 8 bases, V lost 4 bases, and 7 bases had no gene match. There are 15 residues in the CDR3.